The clone carrying this T cell receptor (beta chain) was counted many times. The data belong to a study of regulatory T cells in long-lasting Graves disease. HTBI primers from iRepertoire and Arm-PCR of CDR3 regions yielded the TCR beta libraries. In TCRdb, the multiplex PCR reads were re-called with MiXCR into one record per CDR3 protein. Of about 200,000 distinct CDR3 sequences in the sample, 18% were seen once. The time point is: newly diagnosed GD, antithyroid drugs for less than 3 months. The TCR library was made from RNA that had been extracted from PBMCs in TRIzol. The clonotype originates from a female donor with Graves disease. Material: peripheral blood mononuclear cells (PBMCs), obtained at new diagnosis, from a patient treated with antithyroid drugs.

The chain's CDR3 is CATRPGGPYNEQFF. The CDR3 DNA is TGCGCCACCCGCCCGGGAGGTCCATACAATGAGCAGTTCTTC. The rearrangement joins TRBV10-2 to TRBJ2-1; the match to TRBD2 covers 7 bases. CDR3 length: 14 amino acids. The V and J ends lost 10 bases and 4 bases, in that order; junction bases with no gene match: 10. CDR1 and CDR2 from the germline V gene are WSHSY and SAAADI.